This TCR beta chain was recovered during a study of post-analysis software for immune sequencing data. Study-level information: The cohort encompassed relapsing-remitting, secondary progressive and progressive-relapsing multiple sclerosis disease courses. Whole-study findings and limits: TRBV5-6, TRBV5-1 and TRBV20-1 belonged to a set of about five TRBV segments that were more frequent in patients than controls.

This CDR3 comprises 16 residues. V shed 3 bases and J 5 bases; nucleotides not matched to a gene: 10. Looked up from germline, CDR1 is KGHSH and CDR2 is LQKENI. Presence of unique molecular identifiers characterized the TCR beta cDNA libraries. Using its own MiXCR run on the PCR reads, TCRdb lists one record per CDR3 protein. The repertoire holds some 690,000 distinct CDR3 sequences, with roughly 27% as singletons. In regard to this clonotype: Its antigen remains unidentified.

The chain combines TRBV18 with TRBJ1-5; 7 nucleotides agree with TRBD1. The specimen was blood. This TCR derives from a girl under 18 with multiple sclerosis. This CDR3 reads CASSPTGVRQDQPQHF. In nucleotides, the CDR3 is TGTGCCAGCTCACCCACAGGGGTAAGGCAGGATCAGCCCCAGCATTTT.